This TCR beta chain was identified in a study of blood T cells in healthy people across ages. Through a sample-barcoded 5' primer and a J-beta primer mix, a second PCR was run for roughly 6 to 11 cycles. Researchers report that a template-switch adaptor with 12 random nucleotides tagged each cDNA molecule. TCRdb redid the calling of the 5' RACE reads with MiXCR, one entry per CDR3 protein. The table records about 780,000 distinct CDR3 sequences, about a quarter of them present only once. The sample was also reused in another study, on T cells of mothers and their children. From that paper: Related mother and child pairs showed slightly greater overlap (not significant) than unrelated pairs did.

The clonotype originates from a boy aged 10-17 years in good health. The sequenced material came from blood.

The CDR3 sequence: CASGTQGNEKLFF. The CDR3 DNA follows: TGTGCCAGCGGGACGCAGGGGAATGAAAAACTGTTTTTT. The genes are TRBV7-9 and TRBJ1-4; a possible D gene is TRBD1 (6 bases). This CDR3 contains 13 residues. Germline values: CDR1 SEHNR, CDR2 FQNEAQ (reference sequence). The V end lost 8 bases, the J end lost 5 bases, and 12 bases lay between the germline ends.